One and the same sample provided the 11 T cell receptor beta chains below, sequenced in a study of identifying expanded T cells in peripheral blood. TCRdb's table, derived via immunoSEQ multiplex PCR, lists solely in-frame clones and lacks some. The sample contains 75,000 to 95,000 clones, approximately 91% of which appear only once. Sequencing input: blood. Source of these receptors: a person between 18 and 75 years old in good health.

The gene calls are TRBV5-8 and TRBJ1-1; no firm D call. Germline lookup yields CDR1 SGHTS and CDR2 YDEGEE. V dropped 3 bases and J dropped 0 bases, with 6 bases sitting between them. There are 13 residues in the CDR3. CDR3 loop: CASSWDLNTEAFF. The CDR3 DNA follows: TGTGCCAGCAGCTGGGATTTGAACACTGAAGCTTTCTTT.

This clone was seen a single time. CDR3 bases: TGTGCCAGCTCAGCTGGGCGCACAGATACGCAGTATTTT. Its translation is CASSAGRTDTQYF. V gene TRBV18 combines with J gene TRBJ2-3; no firm D call. Trimming took off 5 bases at V and 1 base at J, with 7 bases between the two ends. CDR1 KGHSH and CDR2 LQKENI come from the germline V gene. This CDR3 has 13 residues.

The chain uses TRBV4-3 and TRBJ2-2; D gene ambiguous. The CDR3 contains 15 residues. CDR1 LGHNA and CDR2 YSLEER come from the germline V gene. With 0 bases removed from V and 1 base from J, the gap between germline ends came to 6 bases. In nucleotides, the CDR3 is TGCGCCAGCAGCCAAGATCTAGGGAACACCGGGGAGCTGTTTTTT. Encoded protein: CASSQDLGNTGELFF.

V usage is TRBV19 and J usage is TRBJ2-3, with 10 positions matching TRBD1. The ends lost 2 bases at V and 6 bases at J; junction bases unmatched: 5. The CDR3 contains 15 residues. Germline V gives CDR1 LNHDA, CDR2 SQIVND (reference sequence). DNA of the CDR3: TGTGCCAGTAGTATATCCGGGACAGGGGTCGATACGCAGTATTTT. Protein: CASSISGTGVDTQYF.

The chain employs TRBV7-2 and TRBJ2-1; weak D call: TRBD1 (5 bases). Trimming took off 5 bases at V and 6 bases at J, with 17 bases between the two ends. The CDR3 length is 15 residues. Germline CDR1 reads SGHTA; CDR2 reads FQGNSA. CDR3 coding DNA: TGTGCCAGCAGCCTTGGACATAGCAACCTCAATGAGCAGTTCTTC. This sequence encodes CASSLGHSNLNEQFF.

This sequence joins TRBV7-9 and TRBJ2-1, with TRBD2 matching 13 bases. Germline CDR1 SEHNR, CDR2 FQNEAQ (reference sequence). V dropped 5 bases and J dropped 9; count of bases not matched to a gene: 13. This CDR3 has 17 amino acids. In nucleotides, the CDR3 is TGTGCCAGCAGCACTAGCGGGAGGGCCCCCGCAGTAGGTGAGCAGTTCTTC. Its translation is CASSTSGRAPAVGEQFF. Full variable domain (remainder filled in from reference TRBV7-9 and TRBJ2-1): DTGVSQNPRHKITKRGQNVTFRCDPISEHNRLYWYRQTLGQGPEFLTYFQNEAQLEKSRLLSDRFSAERPKGSFSTLEIQRTEQGDSAMYLCASSTSGRAPAVGEQFFGPGTRLTVL.

This chain links TRBV7-9 with TRBJ2-7; D ambiguous. Per germline, CDR1 SEHNR and CDR2 FQNEAQ (reference sequence). V dropped 5 bases and J dropped 3 bases, with 5 bases sitting between them. The CDR3 loop spans 11 amino acids. As DNA, the CDR3 is TGTGCCAGCAGCATTAGCTACGAGCAGTACTTC. Protein sequence: CASSISYEQYF.

To note about this clone: At one end the junction does not follow the germline gene, possibly because of a read error. This chain uses TRBV7-2 with TRBJ2-1; D perhaps matches TRBD2 (5 bases). The CDR3 has 15 residues. Germline V lookup: CDR1 SGHTA, CDR2 FQGNSA. CDR3 sequence reads: CASSLALSSYNEQFF. The CDR3 nucleotides read TGTGCCAGCAGCCTAGCCCTGAGCTCCTACAATGAGCAGTTCTTC.

The chain couples TRBV5-1 to TRBJ2-4; 9 nucleotides agree with TRBD2. CDR1 is SGHRS, CDR2 YFSETQ, per germline. This CDR3 has 14 residues. Unmatched junction bases numbered 5, after V lost 2 bases and J lost 8 bases. For the CDR3, the DNA is TGCGCCAGCAGCTTCGCTAGCGGGGAATACATTCAGTACTTC. Residues: CASSFASGEYIQYF.

The chain carries TRBV5-1 and TRBJ2-7, with 9 bases identical to TRBD2. The V segment lost 0 bases and the J segment 6 bases; nucleotides outside the gene matches: 7. Germline loops: CDR1 SGHRS, CDR2 YFSETQ. The CDR3 contains 15 residues. In nucleotides, the CDR3 is TGCGCCAGCAGCTTGGCCCCGGGACTAGCTCTCGAGCAGTACTTC. This codes for CASSLAPGLALEQYF.

The CDR3 region has the DNA TGTGCCAGCAGCCAAGGGGACAGGACACGAAACACCATATATTTT. This translates into CASSQGDRTRNTIYF. The rearrangement links TRBV9 to TRBJ1-3; 8 bases agree with TRBD1. Looked up from germline, CDR1 is SGDLS and CDR2 is YYNGEE. The CDR3 extends over 15 amino acids. V dropped 4 bases and J dropped 5; count of bases not matched to a gene: 8.